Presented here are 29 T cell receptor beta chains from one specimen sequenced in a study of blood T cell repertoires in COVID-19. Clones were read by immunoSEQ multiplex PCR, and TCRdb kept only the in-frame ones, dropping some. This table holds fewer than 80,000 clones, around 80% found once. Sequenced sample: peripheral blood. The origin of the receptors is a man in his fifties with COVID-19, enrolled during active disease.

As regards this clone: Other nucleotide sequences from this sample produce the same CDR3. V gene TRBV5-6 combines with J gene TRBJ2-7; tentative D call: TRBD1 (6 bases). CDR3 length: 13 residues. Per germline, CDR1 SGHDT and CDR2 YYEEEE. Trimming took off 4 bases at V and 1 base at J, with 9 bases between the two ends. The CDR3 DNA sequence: TGTGCCAGCAGCCTTGGACAGTCCTACGAGCAGTACTTC. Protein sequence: CASSLGQSYEQYF.

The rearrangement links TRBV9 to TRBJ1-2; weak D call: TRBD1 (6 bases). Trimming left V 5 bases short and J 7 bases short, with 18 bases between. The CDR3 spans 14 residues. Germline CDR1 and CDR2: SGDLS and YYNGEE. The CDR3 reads CASRPAQGLSGYTF. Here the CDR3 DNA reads TGTGCCAGCAGGCCAGCACAGGGTCTAAGTGGCTACACCTTC.

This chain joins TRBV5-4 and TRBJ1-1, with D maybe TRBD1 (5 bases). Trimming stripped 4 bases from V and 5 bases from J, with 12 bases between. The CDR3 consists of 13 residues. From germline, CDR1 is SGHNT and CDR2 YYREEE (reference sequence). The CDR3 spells CASSPAGGTEAFF. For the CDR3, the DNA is TGTGCCAGCAGCCCGGCGGGGGGTACTGAAGCTTTCTTT.

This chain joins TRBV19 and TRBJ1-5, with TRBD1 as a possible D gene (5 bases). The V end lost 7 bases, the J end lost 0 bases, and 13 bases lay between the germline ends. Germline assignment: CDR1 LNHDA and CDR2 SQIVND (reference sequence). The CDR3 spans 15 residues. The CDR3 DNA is TGTGCCAGTACGGGGGATATATATAGCAATCAGCCCCAGCATTTT. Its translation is CASTGDIYSNQPQHF.

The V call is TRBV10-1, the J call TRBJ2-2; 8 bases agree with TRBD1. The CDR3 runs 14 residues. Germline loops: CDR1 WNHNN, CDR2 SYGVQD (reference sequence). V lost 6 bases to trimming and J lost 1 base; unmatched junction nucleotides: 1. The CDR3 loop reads CASSGTGNTGELFF. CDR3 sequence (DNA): TGCGCCAGCAGCGGGACAGGGAACACCGGGGAGCTGTTTTTT.

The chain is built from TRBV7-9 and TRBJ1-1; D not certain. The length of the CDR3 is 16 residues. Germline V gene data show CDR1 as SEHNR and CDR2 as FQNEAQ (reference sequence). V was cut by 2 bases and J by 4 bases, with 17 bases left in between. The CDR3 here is CASSLYLEPMSTEAFF. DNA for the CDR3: TGTGCCAGCAGCTTATATCTCGAACCCATGAGCACTGAAGCTTTCTTT.

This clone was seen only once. CDR3 sequence reads: CASSAHENTEAFF. The CDR3 bases are TGTGCCAGCAGTGCACACGAAAACACTGAAGCTTTCTTT. The V gene is TRBV7-9, the J gene TRBJ1-1; no clear D gene. The CDR3 runs 13 residues. Germline V gene lookup returns CDR1 SEHNR and CDR2 FQNEAQ (reference sequence). V was pared by 6 bases and J by 2 bases, with 10 bases between.

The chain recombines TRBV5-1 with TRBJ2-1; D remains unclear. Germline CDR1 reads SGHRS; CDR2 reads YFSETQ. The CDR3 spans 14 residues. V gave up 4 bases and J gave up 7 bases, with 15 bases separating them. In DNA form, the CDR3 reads TGCGCCAGCAGCGTCGGTACTTCCCTTAATGAGCAGTTCTTC. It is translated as CASSVGTSLNEQFF.

The CDR3 nucleotides read TGTGCCAGTAGTATACGGGAGAGCTCCTACAATGAGCAGTTCTTC. It is translated as CASSIRESSYNEQFF. The chain joins TRBV19 to TRBJ2-1; D is possibly TRBD2 (6 bases). From germline, CDR1 is LNHDA and CDR2 SQIVND (reference sequence). The CDR3 sequence is 15 residues long. V was shortened by 2 bases and J by 0 bases, with 8 bases between the two germline ends.

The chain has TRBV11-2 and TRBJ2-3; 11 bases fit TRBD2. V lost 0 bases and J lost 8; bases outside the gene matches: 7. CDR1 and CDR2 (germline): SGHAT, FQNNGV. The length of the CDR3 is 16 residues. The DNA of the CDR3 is TGTGCCAGCAGCTTAGATGCTAGCGGGGGGTGGGGTACGCAGTATTTT. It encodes CASSLDASGGWGTQYF. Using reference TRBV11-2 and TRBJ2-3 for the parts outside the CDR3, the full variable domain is EAGVAQSPRYKIIEKRQSVAFWCNPISGHATLYWYQQILGQGPKLLIQFQNNGVVDDSQLPKDRFSAERLKGVDSTLKIQPAKLEDSAVYLCASSLDASGGWGTQYFGPGTRLTVL.

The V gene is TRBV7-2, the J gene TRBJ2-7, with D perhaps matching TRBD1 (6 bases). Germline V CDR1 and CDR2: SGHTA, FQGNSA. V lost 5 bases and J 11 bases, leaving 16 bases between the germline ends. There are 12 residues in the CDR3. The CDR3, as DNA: TGTGCCAGCAGCCCAGGGCAGGGGCACAAGTACTTC. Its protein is CASSPGQGHKYF.

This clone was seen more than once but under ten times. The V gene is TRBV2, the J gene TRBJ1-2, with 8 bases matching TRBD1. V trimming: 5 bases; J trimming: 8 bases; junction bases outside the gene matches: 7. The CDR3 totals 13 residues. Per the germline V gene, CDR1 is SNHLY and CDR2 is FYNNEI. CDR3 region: CASSQQGEGGYTF. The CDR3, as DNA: TGTGCCAGCAGTCAACAGGGGGAGGGCGGCTACACCTTC.

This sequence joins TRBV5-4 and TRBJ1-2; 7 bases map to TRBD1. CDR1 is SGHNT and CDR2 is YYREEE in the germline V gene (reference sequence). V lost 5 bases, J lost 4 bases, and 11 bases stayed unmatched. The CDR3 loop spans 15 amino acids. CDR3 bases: TGTGCCAGCAGACCCACAGGGGCAGAAGGCTATGGCTACACCTTC. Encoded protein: CASRPTGAEGYGYTF.

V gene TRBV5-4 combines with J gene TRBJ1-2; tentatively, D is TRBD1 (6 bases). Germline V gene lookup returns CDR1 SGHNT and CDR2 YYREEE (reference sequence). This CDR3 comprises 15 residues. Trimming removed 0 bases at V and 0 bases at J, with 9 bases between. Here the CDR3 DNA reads TGTGCCAGCAGCTTGGACAGGACAGCTAACTATGGCTACACCTTC. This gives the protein CASSLDRTANYGYTF.

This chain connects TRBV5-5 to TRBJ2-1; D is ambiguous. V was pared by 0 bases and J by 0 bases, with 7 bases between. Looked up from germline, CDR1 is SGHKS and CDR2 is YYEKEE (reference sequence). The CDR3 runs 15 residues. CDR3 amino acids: CASSLDTDSYNEQFF. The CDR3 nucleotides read TGTGCCAGCAGCTTGGATACAGACTCCTACAATGAGCAGTTCTTC.

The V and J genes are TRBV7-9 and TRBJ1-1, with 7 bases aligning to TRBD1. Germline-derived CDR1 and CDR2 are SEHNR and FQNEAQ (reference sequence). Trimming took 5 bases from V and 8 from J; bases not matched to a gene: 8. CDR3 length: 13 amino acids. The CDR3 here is CASSARQGGEAFF. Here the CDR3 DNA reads TGTGCCAGCAGCGCCCGACAGGGCGGGGAAGCTTTCTTT.

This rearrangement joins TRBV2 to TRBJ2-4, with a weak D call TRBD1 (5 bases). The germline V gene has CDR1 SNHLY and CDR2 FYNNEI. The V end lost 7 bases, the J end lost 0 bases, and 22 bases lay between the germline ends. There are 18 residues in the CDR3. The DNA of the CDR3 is TGTGCCAGCACCCCAGGGTCGTCTAAAACACTAGCCAAAAACATTCAGTACTTC. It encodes CASTPGSSKTLAKNIQYF. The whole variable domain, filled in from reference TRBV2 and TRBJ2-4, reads EPEVTQTPSHQVTQMGQEVILRCVPISNHLYFYWYRQILGQKVEFLVSFYNNEISEKSEIFDDQFSVERPDGSNFTLKIRSTKLEDSAMYFCASTPGSSKTLAKNIQYFGAGTRLSVL.

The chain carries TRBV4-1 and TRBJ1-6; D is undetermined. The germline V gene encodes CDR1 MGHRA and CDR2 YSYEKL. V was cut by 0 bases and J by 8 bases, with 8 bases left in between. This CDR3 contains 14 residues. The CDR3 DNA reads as TGCGCCAGCAGCCAAGAAAGGAGAGATTCACCCCTCCACTTT. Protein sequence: CASSQERRDSPLHF.

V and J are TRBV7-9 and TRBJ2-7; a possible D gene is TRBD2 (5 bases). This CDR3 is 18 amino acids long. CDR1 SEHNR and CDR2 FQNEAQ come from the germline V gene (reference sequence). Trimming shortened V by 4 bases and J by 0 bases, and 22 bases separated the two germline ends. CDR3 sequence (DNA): TGTGCCAGCAGCTCCTACGGGGTCACAACAAGTTCCTCCTACGAGCAGTACTTC. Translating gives CASSSYGVTTSSSYEQYF.

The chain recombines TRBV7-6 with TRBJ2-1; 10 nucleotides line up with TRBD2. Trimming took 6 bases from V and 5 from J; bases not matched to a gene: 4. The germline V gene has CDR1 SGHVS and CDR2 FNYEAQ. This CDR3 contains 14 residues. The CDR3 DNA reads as TGTGCCAGCAGTCTTAGCGGGGGGAACAATGAGCAGTTCTTC. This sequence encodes CASSLSGGNNEQFF. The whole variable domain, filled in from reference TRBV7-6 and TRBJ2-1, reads GAGVSQSPRYKVTKRGQDVALRCDPISGHVSLYWYRQALGQGPEFLTYFNYEAQQDKSGLPNDRFSAERPEGSISTLTIQRTEQRDSAMYRCASSLSGGNNEQFFGPGTRLTVL.

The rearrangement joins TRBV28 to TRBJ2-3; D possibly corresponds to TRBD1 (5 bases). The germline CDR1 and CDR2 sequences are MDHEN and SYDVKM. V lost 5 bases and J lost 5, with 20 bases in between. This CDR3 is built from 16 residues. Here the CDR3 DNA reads TGTGCCAGCAGTCTCCCGCCCCACCAGGGCAGAGATACGCAGTATTTT. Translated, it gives CASSLPPHQGRDTQYF.

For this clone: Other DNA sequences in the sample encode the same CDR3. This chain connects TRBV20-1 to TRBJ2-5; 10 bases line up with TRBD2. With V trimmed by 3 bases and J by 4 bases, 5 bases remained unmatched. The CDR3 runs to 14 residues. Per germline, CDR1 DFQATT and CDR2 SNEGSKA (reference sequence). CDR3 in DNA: TGCAGTGCTAGTCCAGCGGGGGGGCCAGAGACCCAGTACTTC. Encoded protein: CSASPAGGPETQYF.

The CDR3 DNA reads TGTGCCAGCAGCTTAGCTGGGGGCTGGAATCAGCCCCAGCATTTT. Translating gives CASSLAGGWNQPQHF. The rearrangement links TRBV7-9 to TRBJ1-5, with a weak D call TRBD1 (6 bases). Germline V gene sequence: CDR1 SEHNR, CDR2 FQNEAQ (reference sequence). The germline V and J ends were trimmed by 0 bases and 4 bases, with 10 bases remaining between them. This CDR3 spans 15 amino acids.

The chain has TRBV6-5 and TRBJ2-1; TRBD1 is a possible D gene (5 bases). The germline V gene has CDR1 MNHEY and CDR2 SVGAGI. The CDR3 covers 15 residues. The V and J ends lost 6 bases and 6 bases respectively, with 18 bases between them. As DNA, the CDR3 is TGTGCCAGCAGGAACGCCCAGTTAGGGGCCAATGAGCAGTTCTTC. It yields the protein CASRNAQLGANEQFF.

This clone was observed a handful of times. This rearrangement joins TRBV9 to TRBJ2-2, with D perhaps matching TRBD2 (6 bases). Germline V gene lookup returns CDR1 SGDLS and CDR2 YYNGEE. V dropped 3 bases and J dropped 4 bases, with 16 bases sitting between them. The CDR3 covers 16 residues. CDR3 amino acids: CASSALRGSVTGELFF. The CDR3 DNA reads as TGTGCCAGCAGCGCTTTGCGGGGATCGGTCACCGGGGAGCTGTTTTTT.

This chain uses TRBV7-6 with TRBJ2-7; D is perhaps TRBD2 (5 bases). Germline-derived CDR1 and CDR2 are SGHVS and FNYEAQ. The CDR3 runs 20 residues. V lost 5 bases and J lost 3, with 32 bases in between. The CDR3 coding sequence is TGTGCCAGCAGCCAAACCGTTATCCGGGGTTCGTACCCTAGAAACTACGAGCAGTACTTC. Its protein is CASSQTVIRGSYPRNYEQYF.

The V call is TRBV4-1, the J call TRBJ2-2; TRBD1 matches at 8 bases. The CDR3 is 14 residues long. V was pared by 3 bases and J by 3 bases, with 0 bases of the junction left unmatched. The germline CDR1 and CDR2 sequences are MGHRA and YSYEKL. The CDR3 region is CASSQGQDTGELFF. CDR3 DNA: TGCGCCAGCAGCCAGGGACAGGACACCGGGGAGCTGTTTTTT.

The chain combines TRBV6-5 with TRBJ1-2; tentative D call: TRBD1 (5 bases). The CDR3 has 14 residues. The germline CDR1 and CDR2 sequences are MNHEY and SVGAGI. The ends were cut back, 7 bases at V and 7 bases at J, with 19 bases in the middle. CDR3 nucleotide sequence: TGTGCCAGCACCCAGGGCAGGGCTCCAGGTGGCTACACCTTC. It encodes CASTQGRAPGGYTF.

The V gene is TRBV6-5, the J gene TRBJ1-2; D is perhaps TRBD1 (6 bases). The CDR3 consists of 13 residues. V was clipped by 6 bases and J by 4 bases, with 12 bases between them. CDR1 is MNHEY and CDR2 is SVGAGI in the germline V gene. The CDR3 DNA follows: TGTGCCAGCAGCACAGACAGGATCTATGGCTACACCTTC. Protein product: CASSTDRIYGYTF.